These T cell receptor beta chains were read from a single sample in a study of a mutant IDH1 vaccine in newly diagnosed glioma. The protocol was immunoSEQ multiplex PCR, while the TCRdb copy is restricted to in-frame clones and leaves out a portion. Found here are about 60,000 clones, approximately 80% of them singletons; the top ten hold roughly 3.5%. These TCRs are of unknown antigen specificity. Sequenced here: PBMCs, sampled from a glioma patient whose treatment included an IDH1 peptide vaccine. All receptors derive from a man in his thirties or forties with glioma. The CDR3 runs from the conserved cysteine through the conserved F or W. D genes are given only for firm matches. Clone size is not always given. Where it is, it says once, few, many or a class for expanded clones.

D gene: -
clone size: once
J gene: TRBJ2-5
V gene: TRBV9
CDR3 DNA: TGTGCCAGCAGCGTAGGTCCCCTCGAGACCCAGTACTTC
CDR3 protein: CASSVGPLETQYF

D gene: -
clone size: many
J gene: TRBJ1-5
V gene: TRBV25-1
CDR3 DNA: TGTGCCAGCAGTGAATGGGGTCAGCCCCAGCATTTT
CDR3 protein: CASSEWGQPQHF

D gene: -
clone size: -
J gene: TRBJ1-1
V gene: TRBV5-1
CDR3 DNA: TGCGCCAGCAGCTTGCGCGATAAAGGGTACACTGAAGCTTTCTTT
CDR3 protein: CASSLRDKGYTEAFF

D gene: -
clone size: -
J gene: TRBJ1-4
V gene: TRBV7-7
CDR3 DNA: TGTGCCAGCAGGGACAGATCCCATGAAAAACTGTTTTTT
CDR3 protein: CASRDRSHEKLFF

D gene: -
clone size: few
J gene: TRBJ1-6
V gene: TRBV5-6
CDR3 DNA: TGTGCCAGCAGCCCAAGGGCGAAGGGCAATTATTCACCCCTCCACTTT
CDR3 protein: CASSPRAKGNYSPLHF

D gene: TRBD1
clone size: -
J gene: TRBJ1-2
V gene: TRBV6-6
CDR3 DNA: TGTGCCAGCAGTGCGGCCCGACAGGGGGGCCTCTATGGCTACACCTTC
CDR3 protein: CASSAARQGGLYGYTF

D gene: -
clone size: once
J gene: TRBJ2-5
V gene: TRBV27
CDR3 DNA: TGTGCCAGCAGTTTAGTGAGGGGGGAGCAGTACTTC
CDR3 protein: CASSLVRGEQYF

D gene: -
clone size: -
J gene: TRBJ2-7
V gene: TRBV5-6
CDR3 DNA: TGTGCCAGCAGCTTGAACCCGAGGAGCTCCTACGAGCAGTACTTC
CDR3 protein: CASSLNPRSSYEQYF

D gene: -
clone size: -
J gene: TRBJ2-7
V gene: TRBV5-8
CDR3 DNA: TGTGCCAGCAGCGCCCAGTTATGGGGCGAGCAGTACTTC
CDR3 protein: CASSAQLWGEQYF

D gene: -
clone size: -
J gene: TRBJ1-2
V gene: TRBV7-2
CDR3 DNA: TGTGCCAGCAGCTTAACCAGGGGCAACTATGGCTACACCTTC
CDR3 protein: CASSLTRGNYGYTF

D gene: -
clone size: -
J gene: TRBJ1-6
V gene: TRBV7-6
CDR3 DNA: TGTGCCAGCAGCTTGGGTCAGACAGCTAATTCACCCCTCCACTTT
CDR3 protein: CASSLGQTANSPLHF

D gene: -
clone size: -
J gene: TRBJ1-2
V gene: TRBV28
CDR3 DNA: TGTGCCAGCAGTTTAAATTCGGGCTACACCTTC
CDR3 protein: CASSLNSGYTF

D gene: -
clone size: -
J gene: TRBJ1-2
V gene: TRBV28
CDR3 DNA: TGTGCCAGCAGTTTAACACAGACCTTCGGCTACACCTTC
CDR3 protein: CASSLTQTFGYTF

D gene: TRBD1
clone size: -
J gene: TRBJ1-2
V gene: TRBV28
CDR3 DNA: TGTGCCAGCAGTTTGTCGAGACAGGGGACCGGCTACACCTTC
CDR3 protein: CASSLSRQGTGYTF

D gene: -
clone size: -
J gene: TRBJ2-7
V gene: TRBV6-1
CDR3 DNA: TGTGCCAGCAGTGAAGCGCTTCCAGGGACCGGAGCACCCGAGCAGTACTTC
CDR3 protein: CASSEALPGTGAPEQYF

D gene: TRBD2
clone size: -
J gene: TRBJ2-7
V gene: TRBV19
CDR3 DNA: TGTGCCAGTAGTATCGCTCACGGGGGGTTTTACGAGCAGTACTTC
CDR3 protein: CASSIAHGGFYEQYF

D gene: TRBD1
clone size: -
J gene: TRBJ2-7
V gene: TRBV28
CDR3 DNA: TGTGCCAGCAGTTTCCCCAGACCGAGGGGGCAAGTCTCCTACGAGCAGTACTTC
CDR3 protein: CASSFPRPRGQVSYEQYF

D gene: TRBD1
clone size: few
J gene: TRBJ1-2
V gene: TRBV5-6
CDR3 DNA: TGTGCCAGCAGCGCCAAACTGCACAGGGGGCGGTCCGGCTATGGCTACACCTTC
CDR3 protein: CASSAKLHRGRSGYGYTF

D gene: -
clone size: -
J gene: TRBJ2-7
V gene: TRBV19
CDR3 DNA: TGTGCCAGTAGTACCTCAGGGACCCTTAGTCAGCAGTACTTC
CDR3 protein: CASSTSGTLSQQYF

D gene: -
clone size: -
J gene: TRBJ2-4
V gene: TRBV2
CDR3 DNA: TGTGCCAGCAGTGATACCCCCCTACAGGGAGGCATTCAGTACTTC
CDR3 protein: CASSDTPLQGGIQYF

D gene: -
clone size: -
J gene: TRBJ1-2
V gene: TRBV18
CDR3 DNA: TGTGCCAGCTCACTTTCCGCAATTGACGGCTACACCTTC
CDR3 protein: CASSLSAIDGYTF

D gene: TRBD1
clone size: -
J gene: TRBJ1-2
V gene: TRBV27
CDR3 DNA: TGTGCCAGCAGTTCCTCCTCGGACAGGGCTCGTGGCTACACCTTC
CDR3 protein: CASSSSSDRARGYTF

D gene: -
clone size: -
J gene: TRBJ1-2
V gene: TRBV9
CDR3 DNA: TGTGCCAGCAGACCTCGCCAGGGGACTGGCTACACCTTC
CDR3 protein: CASRPRQGTGYTF

D gene: -
clone size: -
J gene: TRBJ2-3
V gene: TRBV2
CDR3 DNA: TGTGCCAGCAGCGACCTTGTGGATCGCACAGATACGCAGTATTTT
CDR3 protein: CASSDLVDRTDTQYF

D gene: TRBD1
clone size: -
J gene: TRBJ2-7
V gene: TRBV28
CDR3 DNA: TGTGCCAGCAGTCAAGGGGACAGGGACGACGAGCAGTACTTC
CDR3 protein: CASSQGDRDDEQYF

D gene: -
clone size: -
J gene: TRBJ1-1
V gene: TRBV29-1
CDR3 DNA: TGCAGCGTCGGAGGGGCTTTCTTT
CDR3 protein: CSVGGAFF

D gene: -
clone size: -
J gene: TRBJ1-1
V gene: TRBV12-5
CDR3 DNA: TGTGCTAGTGGTTTGGTACTCGAGGGTTTAAAGAACACTGAAGCTTTCTTT
CDR3 protein: CASGLVLEGLKNTEAFF

D gene: TRBD2
clone size: -
J gene: TRBJ2-3
V gene: TRBV6-1
CDR3 DNA: TGTGCCAGCACCGGACTAGCGGGCCTAGGTCGGTATTTT
CDR3 protein: CASTGLAGLGRYF

D gene: -
clone size: few
J gene: TRBJ1-6
V gene: TRBV7-2
CDR3 DNA: TGTGCCAGCAGCCAAGACGGGGGTTCACCCCTCCACTTT
CDR3 protein: CASSQDGGSPLHF

D gene: -
clone size: -
J gene: TRBJ1-4
V gene: TRBV28
CDR3 DNA: TGTGCCAGCAGTCCTTATATTGGGGCGGCTAATGAAAAACTGTTTTTT
CDR3 protein: CASSPYIGAANEKLFF

D gene: TRBD1
clone size: -
J gene: TRBJ2-7
V gene: TRBV5-5
CDR3 DNA: TGTGCCAGCAGCTCCCGGGGACAGGGGGCGAACGAGCAGTACTTC
CDR3 protein: CASSSRGQGANEQYF

D gene: -
clone size: once
J gene: TRBJ1-2
V gene: TRBV19
CDR3 DNA: TGTGCCAGTAGTAGAGGGGAGAGAGTGCGGGGCTACACCTTC
CDR3 protein: CASSRGERVRGYTF

D gene: -
clone size: -
J gene: TRBJ1-2
V gene: TRBV9
CDR3 DNA: TGTGCCAGCAGCCTTCCGGGGAGCTACACCTTC
CDR3 protein: CASSLPGSYTF

D gene: TRBD1
clone size: -
J gene: TRBJ1-2
V gene: TRBV28
CDR3 DNA: TGTGCCAGCAGTTTACCCGGGACAGCGAACTATGGCTACACCTTC
CDR3 protein: CASSLPGTANYGYTF

D gene: -
clone size: -
J gene: TRBJ1-2
V gene: TRBV21-1
CDR3 DNA: TGTGCCAGCAGCAAACGAGGACAGACCTATGGCTACACCTTC
CDR3 protein: CASSKRGQTYGYTF

D gene: -
clone size: -
J gene: TRBJ2-3
V gene: TRBV27
CDR3 DNA: TGTGCCAGCGGACCACAGGGAGATACGCAGTATTTT
CDR3 protein: CASGPQGDTQYF

D gene: TRBD1
clone size: -
J gene: TRBJ1-1
V gene: TRBV7-8
CDR3 DNA: TGTGCCAGCAGCTTAGCGCAGACAGGGGACACTGAAGCTTTCTTT
CDR3 protein: CASSLAQTGDTEAFF

D gene: -
clone size: -
J gene: TRBJ2-1
V gene: TRBV27
CDR3 DNA: TGTGCCAGCAGTTCGAGCTCCTACAATGAGCAGTTCTTC
CDR3 protein: CASSSSSYNEQFF

D gene: -
clone size: -
J gene: TRBJ1-2
V gene: TRBV19
CDR3 DNA: TGTGCCAGTAGTTGGGGCAGGGAGGATGGCTACACCTTC
CDR3 protein: CASSWGREDGYTF

D gene: -
clone size: -
J gene: TRBJ1-1
V gene: TRBV18
CDR3 DNA: TGTGCCAGCTCCCCACGGGGGGAGGGCGGTGAAGCTTTCTTT
CDR3 protein: CASSPRGEGGEAFF

D gene: TRBD2
clone size: -
J gene: TRBJ2-5
V gene: TRBV5-1
CDR3 DNA: TGCGCCAGCAGCTTGGGAGCGGGAGGCTCGTACCAAGAGACCCAGTACTTC
CDR3 protein: CASSLGAGGSYQETQYF

D gene: -
clone size: -
J gene: TRBJ2-5
V gene: TRBV5-8
CDR3 DNA: TGTGCCAGCAGCCTTTACTTGCGAGAGACCCAGTACTTC
CDR3 protein: CASSLYLRETQYF

D gene: -
clone size: -
J gene: TRBJ1-2
V gene: TRBV6-5
CDR3 DNA: TGTGCCAGCAGTTACCGGCACGGGGCAGACTATGGCTACACCTTC
CDR3 protein: CASSYRHGADYGYTF

D gene: -
clone size: few
J gene: TRBJ1-1
V gene: TRBV9
CDR3 DNA: TGTGCCAGCAGCGTAGCAACAGGGATGTTCACTGAAGCTTTCTTT
CDR3 protein: CASSVATGMFTEAFF

D gene: TRBD2
clone size: -
J gene: TRBJ2-3
V gene: TRBV7-9
CDR3 DNA: TGTGCCAGCAGCCTCGGACTAGCGGGATTGAGAGATACGCAGTATTTT
CDR3 protein: CASSLGLAGLRDTQYF

D gene: TRBD1
clone size: -
J gene: TRBJ2-5
V gene: TRBV28
CDR3 DNA: TGTGCCAGCAGTAGGATAGGGTTGCCAGGGGGCGCGCAGACCCAGTACTTC
CDR3 protein: CASSRIGLPGGAQTQYF

D gene: TRBD1
clone size: -
J gene: TRBJ1-6
V gene: TRBV6-6
CDR3 DNA: TGTGCCAGCAGGACAACCGGGACAGGGAATTCACCCCTCCACTTT
CDR3 protein: CASRTTGTGNSPLHF

D gene: TRBD2
clone size: -
J gene: TRBJ2-7
V gene: TRBV27
CDR3 DNA: TGTGCCAGCAGTTTTATGCCTAGCGGTTCCTACGAGCAGTACTTC
CDR3 protein: CASSFMPSGSYEQYF

D gene: -
clone size: -
J gene: TRBJ1-2
V gene: TRBV10-2
CDR3 DNA: TGCGCCAGCAGTGCGACCCCAAACTATGGCTACACCTTC
CDR3 protein: CASSATPNYGYTF

D gene: -
clone size: -
J gene: TRBJ2-5
V gene: TRBV5-1
CDR3 DNA: TGCGCCAGCAGCTACGGACTGACGGAGACCCAGTACTTC
CDR3 protein: CASSYGLTETQYF

D gene: TRBD2
clone size: -
J gene: TRBJ2-7
V gene: TRBV9
CDR3 DNA: TGTGCCAGCAGCCGGACTAGCGGGAGTTTGCAAACCGAGCAGTACTTC
CDR3 protein: CASSRTSGSLQTEQYF

D gene: -
clone size: -
J gene: TRBJ1-1
V gene: TRBV15
CDR3 DNA: TGTGCCACCAGCAGAACTTACAGGGTTCCCGGGGAGAACACTGAAGCTTTCTTT
CDR3 protein: CATSRTYRVPGENTEAFF

D gene: TRBD1
clone size: -
J gene: TRBJ1-5
V gene: TRBV7-2
CDR3 DNA: TGTGCCAGCAGCTCGACAGGGTTGAGCAATCAGCCCCAGCATTTT
CDR3 protein: CASSSTGLSNQPQHF